These 17 T cell receptor beta chains came from one sample sequenced in a study of PD-1 blockade in classical Hodgkin lymphoma. No patient escaped relapse after autologous stem cell transplantation, and brentuximab vedotin exposure varied. Only in-frame clones appear in the TCRdb table, and some are missing; sequencing was by immunoSEQ multiplex PCR. The sample holds some 150,000 clones; approximately 81% are singletons and the top ten take 7.5% to 9.5%. The sequenced sample was peripheral blood mononuclear cells (PBMCs), obtained before the second cycle of nivolumab. Receptor source: a human donor with classical Hodgkin lymphoma.

The chain has TRBV7-6 and TRBJ1-1; TRBD1 matches at 7 bases. This CDR3 spans 17 amino acids. Per the germline V gene, CDR1 is SGHVS and CDR2 is FNYEAQ. J gave up 0 bases and V 0 bases, and 7 bases lay outside the gene matches. The DNA of the CDR3 is TGTGCCAGCAGCTTAGCGTCGAGGACAGGATTGAACACTGAAGCTTTCTTT. Translated, it gives CASSLASRTGLNTEAFF.

The rearrangement uses TRBV5-4 and TRBJ2-3; 7 nucleotides line up with TRBD1. The germline V gene has CDR1 SGHNT and CDR2 YYREEE (reference sequence). J gave up 6 bases and V 0 bases, and 4 bases lay outside the gene matches. This CDR3 is 14 amino acids long. CDR3 sequence: CASSLGRGSDTQYF. As DNA, the CDR3 is TGTGCCAGCAGCTTGGGCAGGGGGAGTGATACGCAGTATTTT. The entire variable domain, with the rest obtained from reference TRBV5-4 and TRBJ2-3, is as follows: ETGVTQSPTHLIKTRGQQVTLRCSSQSGHNTVSWYQQALGQGPQFIFQYYREEENGRGNFPPRFSGLQFPNYSSELNVNALELDDSALYLCASSLGRGSDTQYFGPGTRLTVL.

The rearrangement links TRBV18 to TRBJ2-1; D is undetermined. V was pared by 0 bases and J by 5 bases, with 8 bases between. The CDR3 sequence is 14 residues long. The germline V gene has CDR1 KGHSH and CDR2 LQKENI. CDR3 protein: CASSPPRRNNEQFF. Written as DNA, the CDR3 is TGTGCCAGCTCACCACCGCGGCGGAACAATGAGCAGTTCTTC. The full variable domain, rest sourced from reference TRBV18 and TRBJ2-1, is NAGVMQNPRHLVRRRGQEARLRCSPMKGHSHVYWYRQLPEEGLKFMVYLQKENIIDESGMPKERFSAEFPKEGPSILRIQQVVRGDSAAYFCASSPPRRNNEQFFGPGTRLTVL.

Regarding this clone: Other DNA sequences from this sample encode an identical CDR3 as well. The V call is TRBV9, the J call TRBJ1-5; no clear D. The CDR3 is 13 amino acids. Germline V gene sequence: CDR1 SGDLS, CDR2 YYNGEE. V gave up 0 bases and J gave up 3 bases, with 4 bases separating them. As DNA, the CDR3 is TGTGCCAGCAGCGTAGGGTCCAATCAGCCCCAGCATTTT. Its protein is CASSVGSNQPQHF. Drawing the rest from reference TRBV9 and TRBJ1-5, the complete variable domain is DSGVTQTPKHLITATGQRVTLRCSPRSGDLSVYWYQQSLDQGLQFLIQYYNGEERAKGNILERFSAQQFPDLHSELNLSSLELGDSALYFCASSVGSNQPQHFGDGTRLSIL.

The genes are TRBV19 and TRBJ1-4, with D possibly TRBD1 on 6 matching bases. V was pared by 10 bases and J by 6 bases, with 15 bases between. The CDR3 has 13 amino acids. From germline, CDR1 is LNHDA and CDR2 SQIVND (reference sequence). In nucleotides, the CDR3 is TGTGCCACCTCGACAGGAGCCTATGAAAAACTGTTTTTT. Translated, it gives CATSTGAYEKLFF.

The chain combines TRBV27 with TRBJ1-1; D is unresolved. V lost 0 bases and J lost 3, with 20 bases in between. CDR1 MNHEY and CDR2 SMNVEV come from the germline V gene (reference sequence). CDR3 length: 18 amino acids. The CDR3 protein is CASSLSSPSRGGYTEAFF. The DNA for the CDR3 is TGTGCCAGCAGTTTATCGTCCCCCAGCCGCGGCGGGTACACTGAAGCTTTCTTT.

The V call is TRBV19, the J call TRBJ1-3, with D unclear. This CDR3 comprises 14 residues. V lost 5 bases and J 0 bases, leaving 8 bases between the germline ends. Germline CDR1 LNHDA, CDR2 SQIVND (reference sequence). The CDR3 region is CASSFGLSGNTIYF. The DNA for the CDR3 is TGTGCCAGTAGTTTCGGGCTCTCTGGAAACACCATATATTTT.

The J gene is TRBJ1-2, the V gene TRBV2; possible D gene TRBD1, 5 bases. This CDR3 region has 12 residues. With 4 bases removed from V and 3 bases from J, the gap between germline ends came to 6 bases. Germline V gene sequence: CDR1 SNHLY, CDR2 FYNNEI. The CDR3 is CASSGGHYGYTF. The CDR3, as DNA: TGTGCCAGCAGTGGGGGACACTATGGCTACACCTTC.

The J gene is TRBJ1-5, the V gene TRBV9, with 7 bases identical to TRBD1. The CDR3 is 21 residues long. The J segment lost 0 bases and the V segment lost 1 base, leaving 19 bases of the junction unmatched. The germline gives CDR1 SGDLS, CDR2 YYNGEE. CDR3 sequence reads: CASSVLSRGREVSYSNQPQHF. CDR3 DNA sequence: TGTGCCAGCAGCGTACTCTCTAGGGGGCGAGAGGTTAGCTATAGCAATCAGCCCCAGCATTTT.

In this sample, this clone turned up once. This chain connects TRBV5-6 to TRBJ1-4; 9 bases are a match to TRBD1. The CDR3 contains 15 residues. V lost 2 bases to trimming and J lost 8 bases; unmatched junction nucleotides: 7. The germline V gene encodes CDR1 SGHDT and CDR2 YYEEEE. The CDR3 nucleotides are TGTGCCAGCAGCTTCGGGACAGGGTTTTCGGAAAAACTGTTTTTT. As protein: CASSFGTGFSEKLFF.

J is TRBJ2-5 and V is TRBV2; D ambiguous. The ends were cut back, 8 bases at V and 1 base at J, with 14 bases in the middle. This CDR3 is built from 14 residues. Germline V gene data show CDR1 as SNHLY and CDR2 as FYNNEI. The CDR3 reads CASYTDWSQETQYF. The DNA of the CDR3 is TGTGCCAGCTATACTGACTGGTCCCAAGAGACCCAGTACTTC.

The V gene is TRBV2, the J gene TRBJ1-2; unclear D gene. Looked up from germline, CDR1 is SNHLY and CDR2 is FYNNEI. V was trimmed by 4 bases and J by 8 bases, leaving 8 bases between them. CDR3 length: 11 residues. CDR3 residues: CASSVGWGYTF. The CDR3, as DNA: TGTGCCAGCAGTGTAGGGTGGGGCTACACCTTC.

V and J are TRBV27 and TRBJ1-1, with 9 positions matching TRBD1. Trimming removed 4 bases from V and 5 bases from J; junction bases left unmatched: 8. Germline V gene lookup returns CDR1 MNHEY and CDR2 SMNVEV (reference sequence). The length of the CDR3 is 15 residues. DNA for the CDR3: TGTGCCAGCAGTTCGGGGACAGGGAGGGGGACTGAAGCTTTCTTT. Encoded protein: CASSSGTGRGTEAFF.

The gene calls are TRBV10-3 and TRBJ1-3; 8 positions agree with TRBD1. CDR1 and CDR2 from the germline V gene are ENHRY and SYGVKD. This CDR3 has 14 amino acids. The V and J ends lost 3 bases and 4 bases, in that order; junction bases with no gene match: 2. For the CDR3, the DNA is TGTGCCATCAGTGACAGGGGGCTAGGAAACACCATATATTTT. Translation gives CAISDRGLGNTIYF.

About this clone itself: Different DNA sequences within this sample yield the same CDR3. The V call is TRBV5-8, the J call TRBJ2-7; 7 bases are shared with TRBD1. Per the germline V gene, CDR1 is SGHTS and CDR2 is YDEGEE. The CDR3 loop spans 14 amino acids. The J segment lost 2 bases and the V segment lost 0 bases, leaving 2 bases of the junction unmatched. The DNA of the CDR3 is TGTGCCAGCAGCTTGGGACAGGGTCCCTACGAGCAGTACTTC. Translation gives CASSLGQGPYEQYF.

In this sample, this clone turned up a few times. Here the CDR3 DNA reads TGTGCCAGCAGCCAACAGGAAACGAGCTATGGCTACACCTTC. It is translated as CASSQQETSYGYTF. This chain joins TRBV9 and TRBJ1-2; TRBD1 might be the D (5 bases). CDR3 size: 14 residues. Germline V CDR1 and CDR2: SGDLS, YYNGEE. Trimming took 4 bases from V and 4 from J, leaving 14 bases between them.

The chain uses TRBV10-3 and TRBJ1-5; 7 bases line up with TRBD1. V was pared by 3 bases and J by 5 bases, with 7 bases of the junction left unmatched. Germline values: CDR1 ENHRY, CDR2 SYGVKD. The CDR3 spans 15 residues. CDR3 nucleotide sequence: TGTGCCATCAGTGATGCTGTACAGGGGTATCAGCCCCAGCATTTT. Its protein product is CAISDAVQGYQPQHF.